Shown below are 8 T cell receptor beta chains from a single sample sequenced in a study of blood T cell repertoires in COVID-19. Clones were read by immunoSEQ multiplex PCR, and TCRdb kept only the in-frame ones, dropping some. The table records 20,000 to 25,000 clones, over 70% of them present only once. Sequences were obtained from peripheral blood. Receptor source: a human donor with active COVID-19. The donor label of this sample is uncertain.

This chain joins TRBV9 and TRBJ1-6, with D perhaps matching TRBD1 (6 bases). V was trimmed by 3 bases and J by 8 bases, leaving 18 bases between them. This CDR3 is built from 16 residues. Germline V gene lookup returns CDR1 SGDLS and CDR2 YYNGEE. CDR3 sequence reads: CASSADAGARDSPLHF. CDR3 nucleotide sequence: TGTGCCAGCAGCGCCGATGCGGGGGCGCGGGATTCACCCCTCCACTTT.

The chain recombines TRBV28 with TRBJ2-1, with TRBD2 matching over 9 bases. Germline assignment: CDR1 MDHEN and CDR2 SYDVKM. This CDR3 has 15 residues. The ends lost 3 bases at V and 0 bases at J; junction bases unmatched: 0. This chain's CDR3 is CASSFSGSSYNEQFF. CDR3 nucleotides: TGTGCCAGCAGTTTTAGCGGGAGCTCCTACAATGAGCAGTTCTTC.

The chain carries TRBV6-2 or TRBV6-3 and TRBJ2-1, with 11 bases fitting TRBD1. The CDR3 totals 14 residues. Unmatched junction bases numbered 2, after V lost 2 bases and J lost 8 bases. The germline CDR1 and CDR2 sequences are MNHEY and SVGEGT. The CDR3 spells CASSYMDRGHEQFF. DNA of the CDR3: TGTGCCAGCAGTTACATGGACAGGGGGCATGAGCAGTTCTTC.

The CDR3 here is CASSLDFGTGIRSYNEQFF. Written as DNA, the CDR3 is TGTGCCAGCAGCTTAGATTTCGGGACAGGAATCCGCAGCTACAATGAGCAGTTCTTC. The V call is TRBV11-2, the J call TRBJ2-1, with TRBD1 matching over 8 bases. Germline CDR1 SGHAT, CDR2 FQNNGV. V shed 0 bases, J shed 3 bases, and the junction held 13 bases outside the gene matches. The CDR3 contains 19 residues. Filled out from reference TRBV11-2 and TRBJ2-1, the complete variable domain reads EAGVAQSPRYKIIEKRQSVAFWCNPISGHATLYWYQQILGQGPKLLIQFQNNGVVDDSQLPKDRFSAERLKGVDSTLKIQPAKLEDSAVYLCASSLDFGTGIRSYNEQFFGPGTRLTVL.

This chain connects TRBV7-3 to TRBJ1-1, with unresolved D. Looked up from germline, CDR1 is SGHTA and CDR2 is FQGTGA. With 0 bases removed from V and 6 bases from J, the gap between germline ends came to 8 bases. The CDR3 contains 13 residues. The chain's CDR3 is CASSLTAGAEAFF. CDR3 sequence (DNA): TGTGCCAGCAGCTTAACGGCCGGGGCTGAAGCTTTCTTT. The complete variable domain, with remaining parts taken from reference TRBV7-3 and TRBJ1-1, reads GAGVSQTPSNKVTEKGKYVELRCDPISGHTALYWYRQSLGQGPEFLIYFQGTGAADDSGLPNDRFFAVRPEGSVSTLKIQRTERGDSAVYLCASSLTAGAEAFFGQGTRLTVV.

The chain carries TRBV2 and TRBJ1-6; D is unclear. This CDR3 is built from 12 residues. Trimming cost V 4 bases and J 10 bases, with 8 bases left between them. Germline CDR1 SNHLY, CDR2 FYNNEI. CDR3 loop: CASSAGGSPLHF. The CDR3 region has the DNA TGTGCCAGCAGTGCGGGAGGCTCACCCCTCCACTTT.

V usage is TRBV27 and J usage is TRBJ2-3; the match to TRBD1 covers 8 bases. The V segment lost 7 bases and the J segment 7 bases; nucleotides outside the gene matches: 10. The CDR3 covers 14 residues. Germline V gives CDR1 MNHEY, CDR2 SMNVEV (reference sequence). CDR3 sequence: CASTGGTLLNTQYF. The CDR3 nucleotides are TGTGCCAGCACAGGGGGCACCCTGCTAAATACGCAGTATTTT.

The genes are TRBV27 and TRBJ2-2; 7 bases fit TRBD1. CDR3 length: 15 residues. Germline-derived CDR1 and CDR2 are MNHEY and SMNVEV (reference sequence). V trimming: 6 bases; J trimming: 5 bases; junction bases outside the gene matches: 9. The CDR3 nucleotides read TGTGCCAGCAGCCCCGACAGGGTCCGGACCGGGGAGCTGTTTTTT. It specifies CASSPDRVRTGELFF.